This T cell receptor (beta chain) came from a study of T cell responses to AZD1222 COVID-19 vaccine. Study outcomes and limitations: White British people made up most donors, females outnumbered males, and clonal diversity was possibly underestimated.

Repertoires were generated with immunoSEQ multiplex PCR, while TCRdb's copy carries only in-frame clones and drops some. Among about 84,000 clones listed, around 85% were seen once. Worth noting for this clone: The target antigen is unknown.

In germline, CDR1 is SGHNT, CDR2 YYREEE (reference sequence). The CDR3 runs 16 residues. V lost 4 bases to trimming and J lost 4 bases; unmatched junction nucleotides: 10. Sample: peripheral blood, taken 28 days after the second AZD1222 dose. The chain uses TRBV5-4 and TRBJ2-3; 9 nucleotides align to TRBD1. The receptor comes from an adult who received the AZD1222 COVID-19 vaccine. CDR3 in DNA: TGTGCCAGCAGCCCGTGGGACAGGGAAAGATCAGATACGCAGTATTTT. Translating gives CASSPWDRERSDTQYF.